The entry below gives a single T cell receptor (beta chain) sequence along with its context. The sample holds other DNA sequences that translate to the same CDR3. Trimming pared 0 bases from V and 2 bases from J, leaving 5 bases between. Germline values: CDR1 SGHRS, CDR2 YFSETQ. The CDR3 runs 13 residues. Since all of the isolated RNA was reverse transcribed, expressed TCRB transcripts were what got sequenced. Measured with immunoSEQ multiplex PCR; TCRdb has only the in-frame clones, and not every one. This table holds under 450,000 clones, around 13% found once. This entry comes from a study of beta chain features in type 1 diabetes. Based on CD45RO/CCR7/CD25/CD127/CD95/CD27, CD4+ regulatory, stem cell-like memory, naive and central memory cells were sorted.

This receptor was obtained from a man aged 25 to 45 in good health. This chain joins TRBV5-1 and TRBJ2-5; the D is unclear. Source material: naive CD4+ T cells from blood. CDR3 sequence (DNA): TGCGCCAGCAGCTTGGGCGGACAAGAGACCCAGTACTTC. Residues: CASSLGGQETQYF.